This TCR beta chain originates from a study of TIL therapy for anti-PD-1-resistant metastatic lung cancer. Overall study: Median tumor mutation burden was about 1.5 mutations per megabase.

The V and J ends lost 5 bases and 0 bases, in that order; junction bases with no gene match: 4. CDR3 length: 15 amino acids. CDR1 is SGHTA and CDR2 is FQGNSA in the germline V gene. General study findings and limits: Patients were highly selected, enriched for treatment-naive, never-smoker and oncogene-addicted cases.

Indicated time point: pre-treatment sample, taken before nivolumab and TIL therapy. The libraries were made with immunoSEQ v3. The method was immunoSEQ multiplex PCR; TCRdb's version includes in-frame clones alone and lacks a portion of them. The table has about 21,000 clones, around 71% seen once. Points on this clone: What it binds is not known.

This chain links TRBV7-2 with TRBJ2-3; TRBD2 aligns across 8 bases. This receptor was obtained from a person between 25 and 79 years old with non-small cell lung cancer. Sequenced material: blood, taken at baseline. The CDR3 loop is CASSPGLASTDTQYF. As DNA, the CDR3 is TGTGCCAGCAGCCCCGGACTAGCTAGCACAGATACGCAGTATTTT. The complete variable domain, with remaining parts taken from reference TRBV7-2 and TRBJ2-3, reads GAGVSQSPSNKVTEKGKDVELRCDPISGHTALYWYRQSLGQGLEFLIYFQGNSAPDKSGLPSDRFSAERTGGSVSTLTIQRTQQEDSAVYLCASSPGLASTDTQYFGPGTRLTVL.